This record looks at one T cell receptor (beta chain) sequence and its context. The record originates from a study of OX40 agonist ivuxolimab in advanced cancers. Clones were read by immunoSEQ multiplex PCR, and TCRdb kept only the in-frame ones, dropping some. The top ten hold 4% to 6% of the sample, which has about 44,000 clones, around 80% seen once. Germline CDR1 and CDR2: SGHAT and FQNNGV. The V end was cut by 5 bases, the J end by 1 base, with 12 bases between. This CDR3 is built from 15 residues. This receptor was obtained from an adult with an advanced solid tumor such as melanoma, head and neck, liver or kidney cancer. V usage is TRBV11-2 and J usage is TRBJ2-1; unclear D gene. The material sequenced was CD4+ or CD8+ T cells sorted from blood, taken in a trial of the OX40 agonist ivuxolimab. The CDR3 spells CASSRLFSSYNEQFF. In DNA, the CDR3 is TGTGCCAGCAGCCGGCTATTTTCTTCCTACAATGAGCAGTTCTTC.